Following are 10 T cell receptor beta chains from one sample sequenced in a study of shared clonotypes between healthy human individuals. Sequenced by immunoSEQ multiplex PCR; TCRdb stores in-frame clones only, minus some. The sample contains 2 million to 3 million clones, roughly 93% of which appear only once. The sequenced sample was naive CD4+ T cells from PBMCs. Subset of the sample: CD45RA+ positively selected. The source is a man between 18 and 35 years old in good health. Some clones in this sample may be carry-over from other donors' samples.

The gene calls are TRBV5-4 and TRBJ2-1; D is perhaps TRBD1 or TRBD2 (5 bases each). CDR1 is SGHNT and CDR2 is YYREEE in the germline V gene (reference sequence). Trimming removed 0 bases at V and 3 bases at J, with 13 bases between. This CDR3 contains 16 residues. The CDR3 nucleotides read TGTGCCAGCAGCTTGGAAGTCTTGGGGGACTACAATGAGCAGTTCTTC. This encodes CASSLEVLGDYNEQFF. Based on the CDR3 plus reference TRBV5-4 and TRBJ2-1, the full variable domain is ETGVTQSPTHLIKTRGQQVTLRCSSQSGHNTVSWYQQALGQGPQFIFQYYREEENGRGNFPPRFSGLQFPNYSSELNVNALELDDSALYLCASSLEVLGDYNEQFFGPGTRLTVL.

On this clone: This same CDR3 is encoded by further DNA sequences in the sample. J is TRBJ1-5 and V is TRBV28; D perhaps matches TRBD1 (5 bases). V was clipped by 6 bases and J by 4 bases, with 10 bases between them. This CDR3 comprises 13 residues. Germline V gene data show CDR1 as MDHEN and CDR2 as SYDVKM. This chain's CDR3 is CASSLWGNQPQHF. The CDR3 coding sequence is TGTGCCAGCAGCCTATGGGGGAATCAGCCCCAGCATTTT. The entire variable domain, with the rest obtained from reference TRBV28 and TRBJ1-5, is as follows: DVKVTQSSRYLVKRTGEKVFLECVQDMDHENMFWYRQDPGLGLRLIYFSYDVKMKEKGDIPEGYSVSREKKERFSLILESASTNQTSMYLCASSLWGNQPQHFGDGTRLSIL.

This clone was seen only once. This sequence joins TRBV6-5 and TRBJ1-5, with no clear D. Germline values: CDR1 MNHEY, CDR2 SVGAGI. The CDR3 length is 16 residues. V was clipped by 4 bases and J by 7 bases, with 20 bases between them. As DNA, the CDR3 is TGTGCCAGCAGTTTTTCCATACCGTCATCCCCCCAGCCCCAGCATTTT. It translates to CASSFSIPSSPQPQHF.

V usage is TRBV25-1 and J usage is TRBJ2-7; 9 bases line up with TRBD2. V was clipped by 4 bases and J by 0 bases; unmatched bases: 4. CDR1 and CDR2 (germline): MGHDK, SYGVNS. This CDR3 has 15 amino acids. The CDR3 is CASSAGLARSYEQYF. As DNA, the CDR3 is TGTGCCAGCAGTGCAGGACTAGCGCGCTCCTACGAGCAGTACTTC.

This chain uses TRBV29-1 with TRBJ2-3, with TRBD2 matching 9 bases. CDR1 and CDR2 (germline): SQVTM, ANQGSEA. V lost 7 bases, J lost 8 bases, and 13 bases stayed unmatched. This CDR3 comprises 14 residues. CDR3 DNA: TGCAGCGCCACGGGACTAGCCAACAAGATTACGCAGTATTTT. Amino acids: CSATGLANKITQYF.

This chain uses TRBV2 with TRBJ2-3; 11 bases fit TRBD2. J gave up 5 bases and V 4 bases, and 2 bases lay outside the gene matches. Germline-derived CDR1 and CDR2 are SNHLY and FYNNEI. The CDR3 loop spans 14 amino acids. The CDR3, as DNA: TGTGCCAGCAGTGCCCTAGCGGGAGGAGATACGCAGTATTTT. Residues: CASSALAGGDTQYF.

This clone was detected once. The chain couples TRBV6-5 to TRBJ1-5; possibly TRBD1 for D (5 bases). The length of the CDR3 is 14 residues. The germline gives CDR1 MNHEY, CDR2 SVGAGI. V was trimmed by 6 bases and J by 1 base, leaving 10 bases between them. The CDR3 DNA reads TGTGCCAGCAGAAGCTGGGACAGCAATCAGCCCCAGCATTTT. Translated, it gives CASRSWDSNQPQHF.

This rearrangement joins TRBV28 to TRBJ2-6; D is ambiguous. Germline-derived CDR1 and CDR2 are MDHEN and SYDVKM. V was shortened by 9 bases and J by 3 bases, with 12 bases between the two germline ends. The length of the CDR3 is 14 residues. CDR3 sequence: CASHPSGGANVLTF. DNA for the CDR3: TGTGCCAGTCATCCCTCCGGTGGGGCCAACGTCCTGACTTTC.

This chain joins TRBV2 and TRBJ1-1; D gene unclear. Germline-derived CDR1 and CDR2 are SNHLY and FYNNEI. The ends were cut back, 6 bases at V and 11 bases at J, with 16 bases in the middle. CDR3 length equals 12 residues. In DNA form, the CDR3 reads TGTGCCAGCAGGGAGCCCGGTACGATTGCTTTCTTT. Amino acids: CASREPGTIAFF.

CDR3 amino acids: CASSESGAGDTEAFF. CDR3 bases: TGTGCCAGCAGTGAATCGGGGGCGGGAGACACTGAAGCTTTCTTT. This sequence joins TRBV25-1 and TRBJ1-1; D might be TRBD1 (6 bases). Trimming pared 1 base from V and 3 bases from J, leaving 12 bases between. The CDR3 contains 15 residues. Germline values: CDR1 MGHDK, CDR2 SYGVNS.